These T cell receptor beta chains were read from a single sample in a study of regulatory T cells in long-lasting Graves disease. TCRdb re-called the multiplex PCR reads through MiXCR, storing one row per CDR3 protein. The sample holds 200,000 to 250,000 distinct CDR3 sequences, about 19% seen once. This sample was also put to use in a study of T cells in Graves' hyperthyroidism and ophthalmopathy.

The sample here was peripheral blood mononuclear cells (PBMCs), taken at new diagnosis, from a patient treated with antithyroid drugs. The receptors originated from a young woman with Graves disease. Both conserved end residues are part of each CDR3. The order of the fields is CDR3 length, clone size, D gene, V gene, J gene, CDR3 protein, CDR3 DNA. The D gene is left open where the match is weak. Only some rows state a clone size, as once, few, many or a class for expanded clones.

14,many,TRBD1,TRBV11-2,TRBJ2-7,CASSLEGQAYEQYF,TGTGCCAGCAGCTTAGAGGGACAGGCCTACGAGCAGTACTTC
13,many,-,TRBV28,TRBJ2-7,CASGFRLSYEQYF,TGTGCCAGCGGTTTCCGCCTCTCCTACGAGCAGTACTTC
15,many,TRBD1,TRBV6-1,TRBJ1-6,CASSHRQGANSPLHF,TGTGCCAGCAGTCACCGACAGGGGGCGAATTCACCCCTCCACTTT
14,many,TRBD2,TRBV6-1,TRBJ2-7,CASSTGTKTGKQYF,TGTGCCAGCAGTACCGGGACTAAGACGGGGAAGCAGTACTTC
12,many,TRBD2,TRBV29-1,TRBJ2-1,CSVGLADNEQFF,TGCAGCGTTGGACTAGCAGACAATGAGCAGTTCTTC
15,-,-,TRBV6-2/TRBV6-3,TRBJ2-3,CASNPGSAGTDTQYF,TGTGCCAGCAACCCCGGAAGTGCTGGCACAGATACGCAGTATTTT
14,-,-,TRBV19,TRBJ2-2,CASSQQLNTGELFF,TGTGCCAGTAGCCAACAGCTGAACACCGGGGAGCTGTTTTTT
17,many,TRBD2,TRBV11-2,TRBJ2-2,CASSSGTSGANTGELFF,TGTGCCAGCAGCTCCGGGACTAGCGGAGCGAACACCGGGGAGCTGTTTTTT
16,many,TRBD1,TRBV15,TRBJ1-2,CATRKPGQGLNYGYTF,TGTGCCACCAGAAAACCGGGACAGGGGTTAAACTATGGCTACACCTTC
15,many,-,TRBV10-3,TRBJ2-2,CAISGPGTNSGELFF,TGTGCCATCAGTGGTCCCGGGACAAACTCCGGGGAGCTGTTTTTT
18,many,-,TRBV14,TRBJ2-6,CASSQSWGQNSGANVLTF,TGTGCCAGCAGCCAATCATGGGGACAAAACTCTGGGGCCAACGTCCTGACTTTC
15,-,-,TRBV7-2,TRBJ2-7,CASSLVAGRSYEQYF,TGTGCCAGCAGCTTAGTTGCGGGCCGCTCCTACGAGCAGTACTTC
14,many,TRBD1,TRBV30,TRBJ2-2,CAWDRQGGPGELFF,TGTGCCTGGGACCGACAGGGGGGCCCCGGGGAGCTGTTTTTT
13,many,-,TRBV7-2,TRBJ2-3,CASSLGGADTQYF,TGTGCCAGCAGCTTAGGAGGGGCAGATACGCAGTATTTT
13,many,TRBD1,TRBV2,TRBJ1-6,CASSKTGDSPLHF,TGTGCCAGCAGTAAAACAGGGGATTCACCCCTCCACTTT
14,many,-,TRBV14,TRBJ2-1,CASSRRTEYNEQFF,TGTGCCAGCAGCCGTCGGACCGAGTACAATGAGCAGTTCTTC
17,-,-,TRBV9,TRBJ2-1,CASSHGRQRGADNEQFF,TGTGCCAGCAGCCACGGCCGTCAGAGGGGGGCAGACAATGAGCAGTTCTTC
13,-,-,TRBV6-5,TRBJ1-2,CASSYAPRRGYTF,TGTGCCAGCAGTTACGCCCCCCGGAGGGGCTACACCTTC
13,many,-,TRBV10-1,TRBJ2-5,CASSGRIQETQYF,TGCGCCAGCAGTGGAAGAATCCAAGAGACCCAGTACTTC
14,many,-,TRBV27,TRBJ1-1,CASSLSGVVTEAFF,TGTGCCAGCAGTTTGTCAGGGGTGGTCACTGAAGCTTTCTTT
14,few,-,TRBV5-1,TRBJ1-4,CASSIFQGNEKLFF,TGCGCCAGCAGCATATTCCAGGGTAATGAAAAACTGTTTTTT
16,many,-,TRBV3-1,TRBJ1-1,CASSQDPGGRGTEAFF,TGTGCCAGCAGCCAAGATCCGGGGGGCCGGGGCACTGAAGCTTTCTTT
13,many,-,TRBV7-8,TRBJ2-3,CASRNREPDTQYF,TGTGCCAGCCGGAACAGGGAACCAGATACGCAGTATTTT
13,many,TRBD1,TRBV29-1,TRBJ2-3,CSVGDRVADTQYF,TGCAGCGTTGGGGACAGGGTAGCAGATACGCAGTATTTT
13,many,-,TRBV2,TRBJ2-7,CASSRDNLYEQYF,TGTGCCAGCAGTCGGGACAACCTCTACGAGCAGTACTTC
19,many,-,TRBV27,TRBJ1-2,CASSSQQLSGQLGNYGYTF,TGTGCCAGCAGTTCTCAGCAGTTATCAGGACAGTTAGGAAACTATGGCTACACCTTC
16,few,TRBD2,TRBV19,TRBJ2-1,CASNGRGGGRYNEQFF,TGTGCCAGTAACGGGAGGGGGGGGGGCAGGTACAATGAGCAGTTCTTC
13,many,-,TRBV6-1,TRBJ1-2,CASSESESYGYTF,TGTGCCAGCAGTGAATCGGAGTCCTATGGCTACACCTTC
13,few,-,TRBV7-9,TRBJ1-1,CASSIRATTEAFF,TGTGCCAGCAGTATCCGGGCCACCACTGAAGCTTTCTTT
13,many,-,TRBV20-1,TRBJ1-5,CSAMKGSNQPQHF,TGCAGTGCAATGAAGGGGAGCAATCAGCCCCAGCATTTT
14,many,TRBD2,TRBV10-3,TRBJ2-5,CASGTSGSQETQYF,TGTGCCTCGGGAACTAGCGGGAGCCAAGAGACCCAGTACTTC
13,many,-,TRBV6-1,TRBJ1-1,CASSRFLNTEAFF,TGTGCCAGCAGTAGGTTCTTGAACACTGAAGCTTTCTTT
14,many,-,TRBV20-1,TRBJ1-2,CSAPGEGSFYGYTF,TGCAGTGCCCCCGGGGAGGGTTCGTTCTATGGCTACACCTTC
14,-,TRBD2,TRBV12-3/TRBV12-4,TRBJ2-5,CASRASGYQETQYF,TGTGCCAGCAGGGCTAGCGGGTACCAAGAGACCCAGTACTTC
14,few,-,TRBV10-2,TRBJ2-7,CASSVGGGPYEQYF,TGCGCCAGCAGTGTGGGAGGCGGCCCCTACGAGCAGTACTTC
15,-,TRBD2,TRBV5-6,TRBJ2-1,CASSVGGARYNEQFF,TGTGCCAGCAGCGTCGGGGGGGCCCGGTACAATGAGCAGTTCTTC
14,many,-,TRBV20-1,TRBJ1-3,CSARGGGSGNTIYF,TGCAGTGCTAGAGGGGGGGGCTCTGGAAACACCATATATTTT
16,many,-,TRBV28,TRBJ2-1,CASSRDGESSYNEQFF,TGTGCCAGCAGTCGTGACGGGGAGAGCTCCTACAATGAGCAGTTCTTC
16,many,TRBD2,TRBV6-2/TRBV6-3,TRBJ2-3,CASSRGGLARTDTQYF,TGTGCCAGCAGTCGCGGAGGACTAGCGAGAACAGATACGCAGTATTTT
16,-,TRBD2,TRBV6-2/TRBV6-3,TRBJ2-5,CASSYVLAAFGETQYF,TGTGCCAGCAGTTACGTACTAGCGGCCTTTGGAGAGACCCAGTACTTC
21,many,TRBD2,TRBV29-1,TRBJ2-7,CSVEDKSGGTSGRKFVDEQYF,TGCAGCGTTGAAGATAAGAGTGGGGGGACTAGCGGGAGAAAGTTTGTCGACGAGCAGTACTTC
14,many,-,TRBV3-1,TRBJ2-1,CASSQDAVYNEQFF,TGTGCCAGCAGCCAAGATGCAGTCTACAATGAGCAGTTCTTC
15,few,TRBD2,TRBV20-1,TRBJ2-2,CSASASGGLTGELFF,TGCAGTGCTAGTGCTAGCGGGGGGCTTACCGGGGAGCTGTTTTTT
15,few,-,TRBV27,TRBJ1-2,CASSLSRDYNYGYTF,TGTGCCAGCAGTTTATCGAGGGACTATAACTATGGCTACACCTTC
17,-,-,TRBV5-5,TRBJ2-2,CASSLPLFRSGTGELFF,TGTGCCAGCAGCTTGCCCCTGTTTCGGTCGGGGACCGGGGAGCTGTTTTTT
13,many,-,TRBV18,TRBJ2-5,CASSPDLQETQYF,TGTGCCAGCTCCCCGGACCTCCAAGAGACCCAGTACTTC